This TCR beta chain is drawn from a study of PD-1 blockade in classical Hodgkin lymphoma (dated by TCRdb to the early 2020s). About the full investigation: Nivolumab dosing was 3 mg/kg intravenously every 2 weeks, continuing until either disease progression or unacceptable toxicity. The study used CyTOF and TCR beta sequencing to define a peripheral blood immune signature of response to PD-1 blockade in classical Hodgkin lymphoma. The study at large found these results: Baseline TCR diversity was reported as lower in newly diagnosed patients than in healthy donors, and lower still in relapsed/refractory patients. Baseline diversity similar to that of newly diagnosed patients was observed in trial patients achieving complete response, whereas significantly lower diversity was observed in partial responders and progressors. By C4D1, a significant rise was seen in CD4+ TCR diversity but not in CD8+ TCR diversity (p=0.0027 vs p=0.16), and the rise was most apparent among complete responders (p=0.02). Lower diversity was seen in patients whose nivolumab began less than 1 year after ASCT, and these patients were left out of later analyses so that immune reconstitution would not confound the results. Only a single clinical trial cohort was studied, and what caused the repertoire differences, possibly disease activity or prior therapy, remained undefined.

The Qiagen DNeasy kit was used to extract genomic DNA both from unsorted PBMCs and from the negatively selected CD4+ and CD8+ fractions. Using primers that anneal to V and J segments, immunoSEQ multiplex PCR amplified the TCR beta CDR3 regions. A synthetic immune receptor repertoire was used to minimize amplification bias, and remaining bias was computationally removed after sequencing. On the authors' methods: Repertoire diversity was quantified as the Shannon entropy index using custom Python scripts. Unsorted, CD4+ and CD8+ repertoires were analyzed separately, except for combined analyses in which CD4+ and CD8+ sequences were merged in silico. A clone counted as expanded when the clone's frequency after treatment rose at least 2-fold relative to C1D1, and clones undetected at baseline were given a pseudocount of 0.5. Singleton clones were defined as clones with 0 or 1 copy at C1D1, and non-singleton clones were defined as clones with 2 or more copies. Clones expanded in unsorted samples were assigned a CD4+, CD8+ or unknown annotation through matching of protein sequences in sorted samples from the same patient. Diversity changes from C1D1 to C4D1 were tested in paired samples using Wilcoxon tests. TCRdb provides this immuneACCESS table in a form limited to in-frame rearrangements. Some clones are lacking; in checked studies, under half of them reflect an unresolved V gene, and why the rest are absent is not known. The V and J calls and clone size come from that table; D and trimming were worked out from the DNA. The sample table contains 40,000 to 50,000 clones; only one count was recorded for approximately 90% of them. The top ten hold 4.5% to 6.5% of the sample.

On this clone itself: Its antigen remains unidentified. No base quality values were provided; no much bigger clone lies one nucleotide off.

CDR1 SGDLS and CDR2 YYNGEE were looked up in the germline V gene. Trimming takes 1 base from V and 7 bases from J, and the germline ends sit 9 bases apart. The CDR3 measures 14 amino acids from cysteine to phenylalanine. The kept DNA is CDR3 alone, 42 bases in frame from the first base. Interpreted using the paper, the time point label stands for: cycle 2 day 1 (C2D1) of nivolumab. Every trial patient had relapsed after autologous stem cell transplantation, and cohorts A, B and C differed in prior brentuximab vedotin exposure. The trial cohort comprised approximately 55 patients with relapsed/refractory classical Hodgkin lymphoma whose best overall responses were complete response, partial response or progressive disease. Single-agent nivolumab was administered to trial patients in the multi-cohort phase II CheckMate 205 trial. An independent review committee assessed best overall response using the 2007 International Working Group response criteria. PBMCs from the trial were collected at three points: immediately before nivolumab initiation (C1D1), and during therapy at cycle 2 day 1 and cycle 4 day 1. After peripheral blood was drawn into 8 mL Vacutainer Cell Preparation Tubes, PBMCs were isolated by centrifugation and then cryopreserved.

The clonotype originates from a human donor with classical Hodgkin lymphoma. The sample was peripheral blood mononuclear cells (PBMCs), taken before the second cycle of nivolumab. Rearrangement joined TRBV9 to TRBJ1-6, with no reliable assignment of the D segment. The CDR3 region reads CASSVTGSNSPLHF. The nucleotide sequence reads TGTGCCAGCAGCGTAACGGGTTCCAATTCACCCCTCCACTTT.